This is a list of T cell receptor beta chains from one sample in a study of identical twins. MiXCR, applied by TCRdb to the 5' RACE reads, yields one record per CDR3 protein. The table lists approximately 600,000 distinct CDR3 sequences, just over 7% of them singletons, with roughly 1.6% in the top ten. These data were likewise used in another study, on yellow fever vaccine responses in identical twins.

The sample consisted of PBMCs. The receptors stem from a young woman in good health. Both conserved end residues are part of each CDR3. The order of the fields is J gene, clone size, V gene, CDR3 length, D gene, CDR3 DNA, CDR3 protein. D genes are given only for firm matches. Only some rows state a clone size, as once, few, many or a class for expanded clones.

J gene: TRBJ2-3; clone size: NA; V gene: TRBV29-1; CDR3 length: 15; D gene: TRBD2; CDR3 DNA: TGCAGCGTTGGGGGTAGCGGGAGGGGGGCAGATACGCAGTATTTT; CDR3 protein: CSVGGSGRGADTQYF
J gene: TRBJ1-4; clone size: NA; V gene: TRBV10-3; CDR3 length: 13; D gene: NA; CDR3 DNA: TGTGCCATCAGTGAGTCTCCGGGGGAAAAACTGTTTTTT; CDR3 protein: CAISESPGEKLFF
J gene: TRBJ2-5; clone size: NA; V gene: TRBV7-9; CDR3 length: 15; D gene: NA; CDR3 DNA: TGTGCCAGCAGCTTAGATACCGGCACGACCGAGACCCAGTACTTC; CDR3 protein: CASSLDTGTTETQYF
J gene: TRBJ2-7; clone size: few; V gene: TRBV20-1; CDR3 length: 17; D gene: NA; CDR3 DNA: TGCAGTGCTAGAGATGCCTCGAACTTAGCAGGCCCTTACGAGCAGTACTTC; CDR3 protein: CSARDASNLAGPYEQYF
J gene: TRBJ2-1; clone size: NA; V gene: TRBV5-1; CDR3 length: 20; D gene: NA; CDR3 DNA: TGCGCCAGCAGCGGGGGCGGATCGCGGGATCTGGGGGACCTCTACAATGAGCAGTTCTTC; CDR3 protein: CASSGGGSRDLGDLYNEQFF
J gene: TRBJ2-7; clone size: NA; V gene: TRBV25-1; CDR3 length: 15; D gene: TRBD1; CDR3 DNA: TGTGCCAGCAGACCGACAGGGGGCCTCTCCTACGAGCAGTACTTC; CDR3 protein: CASRPTGGLSYEQYF
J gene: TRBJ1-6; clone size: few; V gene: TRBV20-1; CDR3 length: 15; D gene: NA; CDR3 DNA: TGCAGTGCTAGCCCCCGAACAGGGAATTACTCACCCCTCCACTTT; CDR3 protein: CSASPRTGNYSPLHF
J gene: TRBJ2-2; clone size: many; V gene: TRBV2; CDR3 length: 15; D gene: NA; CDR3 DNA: TGTGCCAGCAGTGAAGTGGCTCGAAACACCGGGGAGCTGTTTTTT; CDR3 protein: CASSEVARNTGELFF
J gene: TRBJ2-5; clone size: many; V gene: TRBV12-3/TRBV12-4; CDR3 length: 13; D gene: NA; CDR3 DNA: TGTGCCAGCAGTCAACCCCGGGGGGAGACCCAGTACTTC; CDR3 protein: CASSQPRGETQYF
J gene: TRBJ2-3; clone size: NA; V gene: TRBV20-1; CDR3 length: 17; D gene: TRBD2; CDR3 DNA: TGCAGTGCTTATACTAGCGGGACAATCGGGGCCACAGATACGCAGTATTTT; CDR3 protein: CSAYTSGTIGATDTQYF
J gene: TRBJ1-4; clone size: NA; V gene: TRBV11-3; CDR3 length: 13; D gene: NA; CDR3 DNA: TGTGCCAGCAGCCGTTTAAGCGGTGAAAAACTGTTTTTT; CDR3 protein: CASSRLSGEKLFF
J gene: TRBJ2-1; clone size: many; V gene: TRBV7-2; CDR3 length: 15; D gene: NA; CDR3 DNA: TGTGCCAGCAGCTCATACCGGACTATGTCGGGTGAGCAGTTCTTC; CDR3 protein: CASSSYRTMSGEQFF
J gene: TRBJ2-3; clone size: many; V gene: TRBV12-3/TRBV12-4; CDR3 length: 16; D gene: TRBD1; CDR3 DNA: TGTGCCAGCAGTTTAGAGGAGACAGGGGAAAAAGATACGCAGTATTTT; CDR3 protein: CASSLEETGEKDTQYF
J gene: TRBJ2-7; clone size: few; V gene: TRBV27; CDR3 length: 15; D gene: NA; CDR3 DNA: TGTGCCAGCAGCCCGACGGGGGCGGGGTCGGGAGAGCAGTACTTC; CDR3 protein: CASSPTGAGSGEQYF
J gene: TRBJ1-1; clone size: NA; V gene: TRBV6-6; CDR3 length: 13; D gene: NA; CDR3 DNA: TGTGCCAGCAGCCACTTGAAGGACACTGAAGCTTTCTTT; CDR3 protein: CASSHLKDTEAFF
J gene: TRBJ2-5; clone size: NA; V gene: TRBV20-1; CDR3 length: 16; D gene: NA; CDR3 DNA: TGCAGTGCTAGGCGGAACCGGGACATGAAGGGTGAGACCCAGTACTTC; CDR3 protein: CSARRNRDMKGETQYF
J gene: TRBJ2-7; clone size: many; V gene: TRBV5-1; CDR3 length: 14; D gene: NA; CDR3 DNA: TGCGCCAGCAGCTCGTGGACTCCGCCCTACGAGCAGTACTTC; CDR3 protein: CASSSWTPPYEQYF
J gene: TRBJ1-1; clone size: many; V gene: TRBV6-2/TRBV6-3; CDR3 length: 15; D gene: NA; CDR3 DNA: TGTGCCAGCAGTTACCCGGTAGGTGGGAACACTGAAGCTTTCTTT; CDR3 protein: CASSYPVGGNTEAFF
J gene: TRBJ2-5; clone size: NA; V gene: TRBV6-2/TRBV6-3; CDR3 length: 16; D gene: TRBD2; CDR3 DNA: TGTGCCAGCAGTTACTCCGGCGGGAGGCCCCCAGAGACCCAGTACTTC; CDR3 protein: CASSYSGGRPPETQYF
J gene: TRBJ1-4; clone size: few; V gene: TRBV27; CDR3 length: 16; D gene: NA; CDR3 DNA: TGTGCCAGCAGTCCCTTGACCACAGCAACTAATGAAAAACTGTTTTTT; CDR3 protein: CASSPLTTATNEKLFF
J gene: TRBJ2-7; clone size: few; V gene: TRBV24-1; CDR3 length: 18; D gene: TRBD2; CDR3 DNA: TGTGCCACCAGTGATCCGGCCGGGACTAGCGGCAGCTCCTACGAGCAGTACTTC; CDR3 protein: CATSDPAGTSGSSYEQYF
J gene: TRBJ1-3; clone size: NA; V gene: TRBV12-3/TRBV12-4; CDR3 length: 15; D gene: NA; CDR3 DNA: TGTGCCAGCAGTTCGCAACTCCCCTCTGGAAACACCATATATTTT; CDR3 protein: CASSSQLPSGNTIYF
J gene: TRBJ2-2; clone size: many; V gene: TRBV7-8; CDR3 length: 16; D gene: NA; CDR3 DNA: TGTGCCAGCAGCTTAAGGGGTGGACCAGAAAGCGGGGAGCTGTTTTTT; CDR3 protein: CASSLRGGPESGELFF
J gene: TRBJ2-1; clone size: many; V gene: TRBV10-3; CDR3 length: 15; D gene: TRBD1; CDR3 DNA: TGTGCCATCAGTGGAACCGGGACAGGATACAATGAGCAGTTCTTC; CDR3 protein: CAISGTGTGYNEQFF
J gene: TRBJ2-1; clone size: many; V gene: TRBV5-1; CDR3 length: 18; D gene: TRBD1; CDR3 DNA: TGCGCCAGCAGCTTGGCTGGGGACAGGGTGGGCTCCTACAATGAGCAGTTCTTC; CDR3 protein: CASSLAGDRVGSYNEQFF
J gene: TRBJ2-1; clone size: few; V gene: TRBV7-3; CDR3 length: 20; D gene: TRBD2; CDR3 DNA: TGTGCCAGCAGCTTGGGGGGGGCTAGCGGGAGTCCCAGCTCCTACAATGAGCAGTTCTTC; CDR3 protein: CASSLGGASGSPSSYNEQFF
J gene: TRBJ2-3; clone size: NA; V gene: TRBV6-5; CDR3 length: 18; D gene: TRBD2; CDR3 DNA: TGTGCCAGCAGTTACTCGCGGCCGACTAGCGGGAGCGCAGATACGCAGTATTTT; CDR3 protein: CASSYSRPTSGSADTQYF
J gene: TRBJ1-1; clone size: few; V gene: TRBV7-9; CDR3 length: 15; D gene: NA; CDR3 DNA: TGTGCCAGCAGCTTGGGACGGAATATAAACACTGAAGCTTTCTTT; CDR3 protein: CASSLGRNINTEAFF
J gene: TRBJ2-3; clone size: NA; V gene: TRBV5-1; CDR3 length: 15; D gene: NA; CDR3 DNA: TGCGCCAGCAGCCTCGGGACGGATACTAGGGGTACGCAGTATTTT; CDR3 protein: CASSLGTDTRGTQYF
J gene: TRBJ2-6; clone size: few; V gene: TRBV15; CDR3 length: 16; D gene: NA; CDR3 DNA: TGTGCCACCAGCAGAGAACAGGGATCTGGGGCCAACGTCCTGACTTTC; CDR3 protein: CATSREQGSGANVLTF
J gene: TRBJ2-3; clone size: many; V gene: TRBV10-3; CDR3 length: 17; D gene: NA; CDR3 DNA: TGTGCCATCAGTGAGATTAAGCTAGCGCCGTACACAGATACGCAGTATTTT; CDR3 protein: CAISEIKLAPYTDTQYF
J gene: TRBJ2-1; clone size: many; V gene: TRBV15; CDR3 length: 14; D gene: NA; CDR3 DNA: TGTGCCACCAGCAGAGATAAGGGGTTGGATGAGCAGTTCTTC; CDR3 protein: CATSRDKGLDEQFF
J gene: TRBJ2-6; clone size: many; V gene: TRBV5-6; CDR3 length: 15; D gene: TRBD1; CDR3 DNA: TGTGCCACCGCAACAGGGGACTCTGGGGCCAACGTCCTGACTTTC; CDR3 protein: CATATGDSGANVLTF
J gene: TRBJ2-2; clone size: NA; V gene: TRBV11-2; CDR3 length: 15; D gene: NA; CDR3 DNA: TGTGCCAGCAGTCGACCGCAACTTAACACCGGGGAGCTGTTTTTT; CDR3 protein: CASSRPQLNTGELFF
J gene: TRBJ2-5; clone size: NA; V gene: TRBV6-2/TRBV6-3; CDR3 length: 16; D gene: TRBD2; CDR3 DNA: TGTGCCAGCAGCAACGGACTAGCGGGGTTCCAAGAGACCCAGTACTTC; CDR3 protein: CASSNGLAGFQETQYF
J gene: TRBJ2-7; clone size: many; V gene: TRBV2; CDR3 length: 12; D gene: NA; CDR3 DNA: TGTGCCGGGGGAGGGGGAACCTACGAGCAGTACTTC; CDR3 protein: CAGGGGTYEQYF
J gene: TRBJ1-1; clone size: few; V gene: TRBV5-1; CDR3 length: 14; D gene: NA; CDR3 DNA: TGCGCCAGCAGCTTCTGGCAGGCGAACACTGAAGCTTTCTTT; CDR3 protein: CASSFWQANTEAFF
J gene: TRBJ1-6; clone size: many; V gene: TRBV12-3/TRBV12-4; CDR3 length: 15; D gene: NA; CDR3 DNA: TGTGCCAGCAGTTCCGGATCCTTGAACAATTCACCCCTCCACTTT; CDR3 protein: CASSSGSLNNSPLHF
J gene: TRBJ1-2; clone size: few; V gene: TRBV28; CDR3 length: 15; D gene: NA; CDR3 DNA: TGTGCCAGCAGTTTTTCTGGCGGGAATCAGTATGGCTACACCTTC; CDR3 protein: CASSFSGGNQYGYTF
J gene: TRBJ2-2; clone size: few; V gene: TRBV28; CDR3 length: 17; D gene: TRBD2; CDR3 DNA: TGTGCCAGCAGTTACCCGGGACTAGCGGGAGTGACCGGGGAGCTGTTTTTT; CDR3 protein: CASSYPGLAGVTGELFF
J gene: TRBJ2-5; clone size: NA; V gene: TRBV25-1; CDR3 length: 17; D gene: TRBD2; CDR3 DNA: TGTGCCAGCAGTGAAACCTTAGCGGGAGTAGGTAGAGAGACCCAGTACTTC; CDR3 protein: CASSETLAGVGRETQYF
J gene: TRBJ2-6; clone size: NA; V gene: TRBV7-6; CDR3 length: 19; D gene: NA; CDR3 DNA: TGTGCCAGCAGCTTAGGGGCATGGCAGGGAAGGTCTGGGGCCAACGTCCTGACTTTC; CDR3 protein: CASSLGAWQGRSGANVLTF
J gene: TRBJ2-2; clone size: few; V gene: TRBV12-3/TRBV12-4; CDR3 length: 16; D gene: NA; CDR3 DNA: TGTGCCAGCAGTCTCCTGGGGGGAGGTCACACCGGGGAGCTGTTTTTT; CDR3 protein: CASSLLGGGHTGELFF
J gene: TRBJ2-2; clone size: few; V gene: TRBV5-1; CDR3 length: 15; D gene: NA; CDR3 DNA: TGCGCCAGCAGCTTGGTCCAGAGGGGCACCGGGGAGCTGTTTTTT; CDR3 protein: CASSLVQRGTGELFF
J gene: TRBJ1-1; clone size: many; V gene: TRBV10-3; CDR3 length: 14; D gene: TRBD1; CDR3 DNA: TGTGCCATCAGTGGGACAGGGGGAGACACTGAAGCTTTCTTT; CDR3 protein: CAISGTGGDTEAFF
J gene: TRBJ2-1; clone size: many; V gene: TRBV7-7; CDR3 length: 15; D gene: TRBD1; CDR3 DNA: TGTGCCAGCAGCGCCGGGACAGGAAACTACAATGAGCAGTTCTTC; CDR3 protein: CASSAGTGNYNEQFF
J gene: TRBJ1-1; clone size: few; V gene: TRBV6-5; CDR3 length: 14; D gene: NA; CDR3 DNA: TGTGCCAGCAGTTACTCAGCAATAGGCACTGAAGCTTTCTTT; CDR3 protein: CASSYSAIGTEAFF
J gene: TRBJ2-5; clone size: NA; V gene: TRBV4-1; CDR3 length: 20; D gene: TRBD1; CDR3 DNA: TGCGCCAGCAGCCAGGTACCGGGACAGGGGGCTTCCTTAGCGCGAAGGACCCAGTACTTC; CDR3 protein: CASSQVPGQGASLARRTQYF
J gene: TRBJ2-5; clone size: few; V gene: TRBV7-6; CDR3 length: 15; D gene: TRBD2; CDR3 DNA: TGTGCCAGCACCTTAGCGGGTCTGTCTCAAGAGACCCAGTACTTC; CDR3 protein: CASTLAGLSQETQYF
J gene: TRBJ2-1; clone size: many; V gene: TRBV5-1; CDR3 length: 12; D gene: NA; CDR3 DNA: TGCGCCAGCAGCTTACTGACCAATGAGCAGTTCTTC; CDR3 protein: CASSLLTNEQFF
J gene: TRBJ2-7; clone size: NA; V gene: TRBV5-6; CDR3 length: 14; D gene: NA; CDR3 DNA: TGTGCCAGCAGCACGACCGGGCCCACTCCCGAGCAGTACTTC; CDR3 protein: CASSTTGPTPEQYF
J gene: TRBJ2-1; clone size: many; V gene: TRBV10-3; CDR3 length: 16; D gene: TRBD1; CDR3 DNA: TGTGCCATCAGTGATTCGGGACAGAATAAGGACAATGAGCAGTTCTTC; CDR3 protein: CAISDSGQNKDNEQFF
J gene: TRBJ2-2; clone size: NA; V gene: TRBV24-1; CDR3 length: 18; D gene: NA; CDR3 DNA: TGTGCCACCAGTGATTTGGGGGGCGGGGACGCGAACACCGGGGAGCTGTTTTTT; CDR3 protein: CATSDLGGGDANTGELFF